This T cell receptor beta chain was identified in a study of regulatory T cells in long-lasting Graves disease. This clonotype showed up many times. Its antigen is still unknown. Notes on the study in general: The study found TRBV28, TRBJ1-2 and TRBJ2-5 favored in persistent disease.

CDR3 size: 15 residues. The V and J ends lost 2 bases and 0 bases respectively, with 10 bases between them. The germline gives CDR1 MDHEN, CDR2 SYDVKM. CDR3 regions were amplified by Arm-PCR using iRepertoire HTBI primers to build TCR beta libraries. TCRdb used MiXCR to reprocess the multiplex PCR reads, holding one entry per CDR3 protein. In the table there are under 400,000 distinct CDR3 sequences, over 15% of which are singletons. Time point noted: newly diagnosed GD, antithyroid drugs for less than 3 months. The TCR library was made from RNA extracted from PBMCs. Graves' disease diagnoses followed American Thyroid Association guidelines. This sample was also put to use in a study of T cells in Graves' hyperthyroidism and ophthalmopathy.

The sequence was obtained from a man aged 35 to 55 with Graves disease. The material was peripheral blood mononuclear cells (PBMCs), obtained at new diagnosis, from a patient treated with antithyroid drugs. The chain carries TRBV28 and TRBJ1-2; a possible D gene is TRBD1 (5 bases). This CDR3 reads CASSLIYRTNYGYTF. CDR3 coding DNA: TGTGCCAGCAGTTTAATCTACAGGACTAACTATGGCTACACCTTC.